This T cell receptor (beta chain) was sequenced for a study of cytomegalovirus exposure and HLA in healthy donors. Regarding the study as a whole: It was in a later analysis that TCR association rates were seen to vary by HLA locus, highest for DRB1 and lowest for HLA-C. An analysis done earlier found most TCR beta V segments productive about 90% or about 30% of the time.

The germline CDR1 and CDR2 sequences are LGHNA and YSLEER. The CDR3 covers 15 residues. V was pared by 0 bases and J by 1 base, with 9 bases between. 13 Jbeta primers and 60 Vbeta primers were used for the PCR. Libraries were prepared by immunoSEQ multiplex PCR; TCRdb keeps only in-frame clonotypes and omits some of them. The sample carries approximately 100,000 clones, approximately 76% recorded once. A word on this clone: Antigen: not known.

The sample consisted of PBMCs. The genes are TRBV4-3 and TRBJ1-1; no clear D gene. The TCR sequence derives from a man in his forties in good health and CMV-seronegative. The CDR3 region is CASSQDYGGNTEAFF. The DNA for the CDR3 is TGCGCCAGCAGCCAAGATTATGGCGGGAACACTGAAGCTTTCTTT.